One sample yielded the 15 T cell receptor beta chains listed below, sequenced in a study of T-cell memory formation after mild COVID-19 (dated by TCRdb to the early 2020s). The library relied on 5' RACE. These reads were obtained on an Illumina NovaSeq 6000. TCRdb handled the public reads itself, with Q25 trimming in fastp and clone calling in MiXCR, and kept productive beta chains. Rows are combined by CDR3 protein, so each entry shows the most common genes and DNA. The sample contains over 500,000 distinct CDR3 sequences, approximately 15% of them found a single time. The ten largest clones add up to approximately 8.1% of the sample. Sequencing was carried out using PBMCs or a T cell subset sorted from them (not recorded which). The receptors shown here come from an adult woman who had mild COVID-19 (a few samples of this study predate the infection). The sample titles of this study are shuffled in the database, so cell type and time point are left out; the donor was told from shared clones.

This clonotype was seen a handful of times. This chain uses TRBV9 with TRBJ2-2; D not certain. The germline V gene encodes CDR1 SGDLS and CDR2 YYNGEE. This CDR3 is built from 13 residues. V lost 4 bases and J 4 bases, leaving 8 bases between the germline ends. The CDR3 region has the DNA TGTGCCAGCAGCCCCTCCGTCACCGGGGAGCTGTTTTTT. The encoded protein is CASSPSVTGELFF.

This clonotype showed up just a few times. The genes are TRBV6-5 and TRBJ1-1; a weak D match, TRBD1 (5 bases). Trimming left V 6 bases short and J 4 bases short, with 18 bases between. CDR3 length: 15 residues. Germline CDR1 reads MNHEY; CDR2 reads SVGAGI. The CDR3 bases are TGTGCCAGCAGGCCTGACAGAAGCCACCCCACTGAAGCTTTCTTT. The encoded protein is CASRPDRSHPTEAFF.

The V gene is TRBV25-1, the J gene TRBJ1-2, with a possible D match to TRBD1 (6 bases). Trimming cost V 1 base and J 8 bases, with 17 bases left between them. CDR3 length: 15 amino acids. CDR1 and CDR2 from the germline V gene are MGHDK and SYGVNS. This CDR3 is CASSEWGPPGVGYTF. The CDR3 DNA reads TGTGCCAGCAGTGAATGGGGGCCGCCGGGGGTCGGCTACACCTTC.

The chain recombines TRBV29-1 with TRBJ2-7; unclear D gene. CDR3 length: 12 amino acids. Germline CDR1 is SQVTM and CDR2 is ANQGSEA. Trimming removed 4 bases at V and 0 bases at J, with 7 bases between. In DNA form, the CDR3 reads TGCAGCGTTGCTTACTTCTCCTACGAGCAGTACTTC. It codes for CSVAYFSYEQYF.

This clonotype has ten or more counts. The chain uses TRBV5-6 and TRBJ1-5; TRBD1 is a possible D gene (6 bases). The CDR3 spans 15 residues. Per germline, CDR1 SGHDT and CDR2 YYEEEE. V lost 3 bases and J 4 bases, leaving 14 bases between the germline ends. Here the CDR3 DNA reads TGTGCCAGCAGCTCGTCCTCCGGGACAAATCAGCCCCAGCATTTT. Protein product: CASSSSSGTNQPQHF.

The rearrangement links TRBV3-1 to TRBJ2-5, with unresolved D. The V gene's germline CDR1 is LGHDT and CDR2 YNNKEL (reference sequence). V was clipped by 3 bases and J by 5 bases, with 7 bases between them. There are 12 residues in the CDR3. CDR3 bases: TGTGCCAGCAGCCAGACCGACGAGACCCAGTACTTC. As protein: CASSQTDETQYF.

This clonotype was observed a handful of times. CDR3: CASSPTAFGTGGSWTQYF. Here the CDR3 DNA reads TGCGCCAGCAGCCCCACCGCTTTCGGGACAGGGGGCTCTTGGACCCAGTACTTC. The J gene is TRBJ2-5, the V gene TRBV5-1, with 12 bases aligning to TRBD1. V shed 4 bases and J 7 bases; nucleotides not matched to a gene: 17. The CDR3 extends over 18 amino acids. CDR1 is SGHRS and CDR2 is YFSETQ in the germline V gene.

This clonotype was observed at least ten times. The gene calls are TRBV5-1 and TRBJ1-1; 7 nucleotides agree with TRBD1. The CDR3 loop spans 15 amino acids. V was pared by 3 bases and J by 3 bases, with 8 bases of the junction left unmatched. Germline V gene data show CDR1 as SGHRS and CDR2 as YFSETQ. DNA of the CDR3: TGCGCCAGCAGCTCGCAAGGGGGCACGGACACTGAAGCTTTCTTT. Protein sequence: CASSSQGGTDTEAFF.

This clonotype was counted a few times. The chain joins TRBV18 to TRBJ1-2; 7 nucleotides line up with TRBD1. After removal of 3 bases from V and 7 bases from J, the junction contained 8 bases not matched to a gene. Per the germline V gene, CDR1 is KGHSH and CDR2 is LQKENI. The CDR3 loop spans 14 amino acids. The CDR3 here is CASSPDGTVGGYTF. CDR3 DNA: TGTGCCAGCTCACCCGATGGGACAGTGGGTGGCTACACCTTC.

The J gene is TRBJ2-7, the V gene TRBV14; 10 bases fit TRBD1. CDR3 length: 14 residues. The V and J ends lost 4 bases and 11 bases, in that order; junction bases with no gene match: 11. CDR1 is SGHDN and CDR2 is FVKESK in the germline V gene. The CDR3 DNA is TGTGCCAGCAGCCCCGACAGGGGGCATTCCAAGAAGTACTTC. Amino acid sequence: CASSPDRGHSKKYF.

The V gene is TRBV12-3 or TRBV12-4, the J gene TRBJ2-5, with 9 bases that match TRBD1. This CDR3 comprises 15 residues. V trimming: 6 bases; J trimming: 5 bases; junction bases outside the gene matches: 10. The CDR3 here is CASRPGQGNRETQYF. CDR3 DNA: TGTGCCAGCAGGCCCGGACAGGGGAATCGGGAGACCCAGTACTTC.

The rearrangement uses TRBV5-1 and TRBJ1-5; 10 bases are a match to TRBD1. CDR3 size: 15 residues. CDR1 SGHRS and CDR2 YFSETQ come from the germline V gene. The V gene end was trimmed by 2 bases and the J gene end by 5 bases; junction bases not matched to a gene: 4. The CDR3 spells CASSFGTGDYQPQHF. For the CDR3, the DNA is TGCGCCAGCAGCTTTGGGACAGGGGATTATCAGCCCCAGCATTTT.

J is TRBJ1-1 and V is TRBV30; D is possibly TRBD1 (5 bases). V was cut by 5 bases and J by 5 bases, with 15 bases left in between. Germline CDR1 GTSNPN, CDR2 SVGIG (reference sequence). This CDR3 spans 13 amino acids. The DNA for the CDR3 is TGTGCCTGGCACCCAGGGTACAGAACTGAAGCTTTCTTT. Encoded protein: CAWHPGYRTEAFF. The whole variable domain, remainder taken from reference TRBV30 and TRBJ1-1, is SQTIHQWPATLVQPVGSPLSLECTVEGTSNPNLYWYRQAAGRGLQLLFYSVGIGQISSEVPQNLSASRPQDRQFILSSKKLLLSDSGFYLCAWHPGYRTEAFFGQGTRLTVV.

The chain has TRBV2 and TRBJ1-6; 7 bases agree with TRBD1. The CDR3 spans 14 residues. The V segment lost 8 bases and the J segment 7 bases; nucleotides outside the gene matches: 8. The germline V gene has CDR1 SNHLY and CDR2 FYNNEI. CDR3 nucleotide sequence: TGTGCCAGCGGGGGACAGTCTGAAAATTCACCCCTCCACTTT. Translation: CASGGQSENSPLHF.

The gene calls are TRBV20-1 and TRBJ2-2; 10 nucleotides match TRBD2. V lost 0 bases to trimming and J lost 4 bases; unmatched junction nucleotides: 11. CDR1 DFQATT and CDR2 SNEGSKA come from the germline V gene (reference sequence). The CDR3 runs to 18 residues. CDR3 in amino acids: CSARDRGSGRPLTGELFF. Here the CDR3 DNA reads TGCAGTGCTAGAGATCGGGGTAGCGGGAGGCCTCTCACCGGGGAGCTGTTTTTT.